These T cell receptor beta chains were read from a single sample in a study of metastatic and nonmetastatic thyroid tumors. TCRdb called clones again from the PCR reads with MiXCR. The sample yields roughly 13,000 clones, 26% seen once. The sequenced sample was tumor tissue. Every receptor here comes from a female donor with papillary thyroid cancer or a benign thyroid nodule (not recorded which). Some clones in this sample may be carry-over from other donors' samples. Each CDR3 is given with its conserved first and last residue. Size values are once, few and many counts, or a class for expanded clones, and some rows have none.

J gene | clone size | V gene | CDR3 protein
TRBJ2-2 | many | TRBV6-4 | CASSDSRDFTGELFF
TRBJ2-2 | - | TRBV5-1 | CASSLGPSSGWSGELFF
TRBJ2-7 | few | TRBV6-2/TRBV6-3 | CASSFATPDGEQYF
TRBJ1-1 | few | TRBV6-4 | CASSESWEAFF
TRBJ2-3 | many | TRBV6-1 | CASSRQVWGTDTQYF
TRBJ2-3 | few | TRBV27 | CASSTRLAGGSDTQYF
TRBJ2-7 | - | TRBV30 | CVWGRRAHGQYF
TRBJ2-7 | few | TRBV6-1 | CASTRSAATYEQYF
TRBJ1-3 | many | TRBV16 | CASSQSSTVSGNTIYF
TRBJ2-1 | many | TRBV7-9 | CASSSTIDRFF
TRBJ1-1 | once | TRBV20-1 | CSANRKGARALF
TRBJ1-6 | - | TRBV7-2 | CASSFTDSPLHF
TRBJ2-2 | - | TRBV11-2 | CASSLVSSGRYSTGELFF
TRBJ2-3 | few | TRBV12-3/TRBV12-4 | CASSLGGLGTDTQYF
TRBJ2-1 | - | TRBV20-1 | CSARDTTGLGSEQFF
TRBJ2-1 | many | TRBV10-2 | CASTRDREDEQFF
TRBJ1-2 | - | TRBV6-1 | CASSLSSAINRYTF
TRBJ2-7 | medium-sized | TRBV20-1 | CSAPLRGDEQYF
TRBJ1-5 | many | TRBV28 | CASSPPQGTNQPQHF
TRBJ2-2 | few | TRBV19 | CASSIKGSNTGELFF
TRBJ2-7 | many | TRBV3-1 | CASSPIGRQSYEQYF
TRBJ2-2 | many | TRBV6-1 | CASSKHLPGTSGRNTGELFF
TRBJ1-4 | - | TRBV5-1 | CASSLSGARTNEKLFF
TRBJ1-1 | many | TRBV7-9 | CASSLDHLTAFF
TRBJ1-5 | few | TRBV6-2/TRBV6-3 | CASSQLSNNQPQHF
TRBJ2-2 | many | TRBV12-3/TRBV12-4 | CASLELTSGRTGELFF
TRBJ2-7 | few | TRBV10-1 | CASSEGQGPYEQYF